The sequence of this TCR beta chain was determined in a study of T cell responses to AZD1222 COVID-19 vaccine. General study points: Receipt of two AZD1222 doses was followed by a rise in Spike-specific TCR breadth and depth.

As concerns this clone: Its antigen is still unknown.

The germline V gene encodes CDR1 LNHDA and CDR2 SQIVND (reference sequence). The CDR3 length is 18 residues. The junction had 10 bases not matched to a gene; V was cut back by 5 bases and J by 0 bases. Data came from immunoSEQ multiplex PCR; TCRdb stores just in-frame clones and leaves some out. The sample holds more than 95,000 clones, less than 90% seen once. The specimen comprised peripheral blood, sampled on day 0 of AZD1222 vaccination. This clonotype was obtained from an adult in good health. The chain has TRBV19 and TRBJ2-6, with 7 bases lining up with TRBD2. CDR3 in amino acids: CASSRTSDYFSGANVLTF. Written as DNA, the CDR3 is TGTGCCAGTAGTCGCACTAGCGATTATTTCTCTGGGGCCAACGTCCTGACTTTC.